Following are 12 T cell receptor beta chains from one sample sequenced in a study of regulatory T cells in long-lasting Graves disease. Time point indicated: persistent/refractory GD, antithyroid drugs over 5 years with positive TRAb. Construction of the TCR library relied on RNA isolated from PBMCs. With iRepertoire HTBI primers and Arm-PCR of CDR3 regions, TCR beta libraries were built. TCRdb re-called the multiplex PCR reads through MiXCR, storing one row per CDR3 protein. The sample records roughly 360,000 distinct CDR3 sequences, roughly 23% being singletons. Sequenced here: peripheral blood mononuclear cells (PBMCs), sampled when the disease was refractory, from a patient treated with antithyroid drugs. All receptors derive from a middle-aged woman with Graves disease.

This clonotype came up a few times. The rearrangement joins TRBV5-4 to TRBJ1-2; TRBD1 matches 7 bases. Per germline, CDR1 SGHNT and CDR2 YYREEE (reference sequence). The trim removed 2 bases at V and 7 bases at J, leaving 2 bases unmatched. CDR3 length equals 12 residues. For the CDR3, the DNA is TGTGCCAGCAGCTTCTACAGGGGTGGCTACACCTTC. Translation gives CASSFYRGGYTF. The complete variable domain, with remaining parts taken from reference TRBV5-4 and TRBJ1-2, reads ETGVTQSPTHLIKTRGQQVTLRCSSQSGHNTVSWYQQALGQGPQFIFQYYREEENGRGNFPPRFSGLQFPNYSSELNVNALELDDSALYLCASSFYRGGYTFGSGTRLTVV.

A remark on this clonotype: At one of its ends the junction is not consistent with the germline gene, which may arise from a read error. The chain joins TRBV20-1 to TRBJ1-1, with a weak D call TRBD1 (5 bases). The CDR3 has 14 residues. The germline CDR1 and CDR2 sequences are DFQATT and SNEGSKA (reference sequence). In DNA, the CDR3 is TGCAGTGCGTCCGGACACGCCATGAACACTGAAGCTCTCTTT. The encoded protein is CSASGHAMNTEALF.

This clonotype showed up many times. The CDR3 nucleotides are TGCGCCAGCAGCTTGATTCCAGGGGGACACGAGCAGTACTTC. Its translation is CASSLIPGGHEQYF. The chain employs TRBV5-1 and TRBJ2-7; the match to TRBD1 covers 7 bases. This CDR3 region has 14 residues. J lost 5 bases, V lost 1 base, and 6 bases had no gene match. CDR1 is SGHRS, CDR2 YFSETQ, per germline.

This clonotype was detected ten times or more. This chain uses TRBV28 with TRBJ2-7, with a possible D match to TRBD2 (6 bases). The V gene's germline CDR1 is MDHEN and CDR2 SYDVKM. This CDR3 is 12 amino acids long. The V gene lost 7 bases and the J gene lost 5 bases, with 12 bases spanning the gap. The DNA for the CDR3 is TGTGCCAGCACGACGGGAGTGCACGAGCAGTACTTC. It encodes CASTTGVHEQYF.

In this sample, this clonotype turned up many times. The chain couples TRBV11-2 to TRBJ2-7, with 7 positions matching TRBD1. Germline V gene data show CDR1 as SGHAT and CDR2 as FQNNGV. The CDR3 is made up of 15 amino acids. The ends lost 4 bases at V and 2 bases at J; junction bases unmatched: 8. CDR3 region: CASSSVGTDTYEQYF. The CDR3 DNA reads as TGTGCCAGCAGCTCGGTAGGGACAGATACCTACGAGCAGTACTTC.

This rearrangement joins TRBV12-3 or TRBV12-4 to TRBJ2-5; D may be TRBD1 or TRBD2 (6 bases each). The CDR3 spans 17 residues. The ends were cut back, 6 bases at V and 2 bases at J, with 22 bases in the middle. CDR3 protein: CASSPPGAQEGQETQYF. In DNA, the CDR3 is TGTGCCAGCAGCCCACCGGGGGCACAAGAGGGGCAAGAGACCCAGTACTTC.

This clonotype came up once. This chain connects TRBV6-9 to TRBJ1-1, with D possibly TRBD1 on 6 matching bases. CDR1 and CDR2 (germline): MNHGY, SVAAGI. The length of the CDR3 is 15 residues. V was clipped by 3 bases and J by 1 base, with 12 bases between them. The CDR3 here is CASSYHKTGNTEAFF. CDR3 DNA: TGTGCCAGCAGTTACCATAAGACAGGGAACACTGAAGCTTTCTTT.

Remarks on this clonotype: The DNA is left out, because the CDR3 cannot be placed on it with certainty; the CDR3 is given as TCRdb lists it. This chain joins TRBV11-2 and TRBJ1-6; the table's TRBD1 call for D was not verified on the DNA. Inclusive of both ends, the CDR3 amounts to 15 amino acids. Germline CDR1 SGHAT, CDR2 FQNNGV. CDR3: CASSLAPVGRGATHF.

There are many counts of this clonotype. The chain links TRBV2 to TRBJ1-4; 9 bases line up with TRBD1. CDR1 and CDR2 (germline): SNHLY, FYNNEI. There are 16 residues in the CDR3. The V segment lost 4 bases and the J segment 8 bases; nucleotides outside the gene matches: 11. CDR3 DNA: TGTGCCAGCAGTGTTCGCCGGGACAGGGTAGAGGAAAAACTGTTTTTT. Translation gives CASSVRRDRVEEKLFF.

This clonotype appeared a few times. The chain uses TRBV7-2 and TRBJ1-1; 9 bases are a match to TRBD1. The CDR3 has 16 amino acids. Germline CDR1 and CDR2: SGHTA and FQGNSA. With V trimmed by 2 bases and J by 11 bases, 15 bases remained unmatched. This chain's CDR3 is CASSLFSDWAGTGAFF. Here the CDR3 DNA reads TGTGCCAGCAGCTTATTCTCGGATTGGGCCGGGACAGGGGCTTTCTTT.

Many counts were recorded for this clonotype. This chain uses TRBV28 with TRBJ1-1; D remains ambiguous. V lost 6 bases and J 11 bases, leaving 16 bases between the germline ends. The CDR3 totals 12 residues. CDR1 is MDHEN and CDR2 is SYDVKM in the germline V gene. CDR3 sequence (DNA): TGTGCCAGCAGGAGGGCTCCCGGAGGGGCTTTCTTT. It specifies CASRRAPGGAFF.

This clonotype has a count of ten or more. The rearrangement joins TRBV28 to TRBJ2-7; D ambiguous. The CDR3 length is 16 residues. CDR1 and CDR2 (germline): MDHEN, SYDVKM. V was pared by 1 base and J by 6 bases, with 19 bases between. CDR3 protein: CASSLFAPQRLGEQYF. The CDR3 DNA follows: TGTGCCAGCAGTTTATTTGCCCCACAGAGATTGGGCGAGCAGTACTTC.